This TCR beta chain was recorded in a study of OX40 agonist ivuxolimab in advanced cancers. About the full investigation: The costimulatory receptor OX40 (CD134) was targeted by ivuxolimab, a fully human IgG2 agonistic monoclonal antibody. Intravenous ivuxolimab was administered to patients every 2 weeks at six dose levels: 0.01, 0.1, 0.3, 1.5, 3 and 10 mg/kg. Of the 50 or so patients in dose escalation, 19 had hepatocellular carcinoma, some 15 had melanoma, 9 had renal cell carcinoma and 9 had head and neck cancer. In the dose-escalation cohort, 65% to 90% of patients were male, and the mean age was roughly 60 years, with a range of about 23 to 85. Prior anti-PD-1, anti-PD-L1 or anti-CTLA-4 therapy was permitted, and approximately 39% of dose-escalation patients had received checkpoint inhibitors. Three dose-escalation patients achieved partial responses, one with hepatocellular carcinoma and two with cutaneous melanoma. Peripheral TCRbeta sequencing was intended to test whether TCR sequence diversity was altered and clonal T-cell expansion was caused by ivuxolimab. The paper describes the monotherapy dose-escalation part (N = 52 patients) of the phase I trial of ivuxolimab.

With respect to this clone: Its binding antigen is unknown. The sample holds no much larger clone one base away, and base qualities are not on file.

What the research found in general, with its limitations: Clonal expansion of both CD4+ and CD8+ blood T cells was observed from baseline to week 6 at doses 0.1 to 3.0 mg/kg. The antigen specificity of the peripheral T cells that underwent clonal expansion was not determined. After ivuxolimab, more expanded clones were found on average in CD8+ T cells than in CD4+ T cells. Low levels of normalized T-cell clonal expansion were also seen in some patients who did not respond. In the 0.1-3.0 mg/kg groups, partial responders were among the patients with the lowest normalized peripheral clonal expansion, particularly in CD8+ T cells.

To sequence the TCRbeta CDR3 region, genomic DNA was isolated from the sorted cells. The immunoSEQ Assay was used for sequencing of TCRbeta CDR3 regions. What TCRdb holds here is the immuneACCESS table cut down to in-frame rearrangements. Part of the clones is not present; checked against another copy, under half of the missing clones reflect an unresolved V gene, and the others are unexplained. This sample gives over 80,000 clones in total; about 90% of them show up just once. The biggest ten clones account for more than 5% of the sample. Patients with a history of autoimmune disease or receiving systemic immunosuppression were excluded from the trial. Peripheral blood for TCR sequencing was drawn from every dose cohort at baseline, at cycle 4 day 1 and at cycle 7 day 1. The samples were drawn from a first-in-human, open-label, multicenter phase I dose-escalation trial of ivuxolimab. Adults with locally advanced or metastatic melanoma, renal cell, hepatocellular, or head and neck squamous cell carcinoma were enrolled in the trial. Before TCR sequencing, CD4+ and CD8+ T cells were separately sorted from peripheral blood.

The source of this sequence is an adult with an advanced solid tumor such as melanoma, head and neck, liver or kidney cancer. This specimen consisted of CD4+ or CD8+ T cells sorted from blood, obtained in a trial of the OX40 agonist ivuxolimab.

The DNA sequence reads TGCGCCAGCAGCTTGGGCGGGGGGTACACTGAAGCTTTCTTT. Translated, this gives CASSLGGGYTEAFF. The chain is made from TRBV5-1 and TRBJ1-1; a tentative D match to TRBD1 spans 5 bases. From the cysteine through the phenylalanine, the CDR3 covers 14 amino acids. Just CDR3 DNA is preserved here, 42 bases in frame from base 1. V lost 0 bases and J lost 3 bases; the stretch between them is 9 bases long. From a lookup of the germline V gene, CDR1 and CDR2 are SGHRS and YFSETQ.